What follows are 3 T cell receptor beta chains derived from one specimen sequenced in a study of blood T cell repertoires in COVID-19. Clones were sequenced by immunoSEQ multiplex PCR, and TCRdb holds only the in-frame ones, with some missing. The sample comprises under 200,000 clones, about 80% of which are singletons, and 7% to 9% rests with the top ten. The specimen was peripheral blood. These receptor sequences come from a man in his 60s with acute or convalescent COVID-19.

This sequence joins TRBV6-5 and TRBJ2-7, with TRBD1 matching over 8 bases. With 2 bases clipped from V and 1 base from J, the junction kept 7 bases outside the gene matches. The CDR3 extends over 16 amino acids. The germline V gene encodes CDR1 MNHEY and CDR2 SVGAGI. The CDR3 loop is CASSYNPGTGSYEQYF. DNA for the CDR3: TGTGCCAGCAGTTACAACCCTGGGACAGGATCCTACGAGCAGTACTTC.

This clone came up once. The chain joins TRBV30 to TRBJ1-1, with D unresolved. The germline V gene encodes CDR1 GTSNPN and CDR2 SVGIG (reference sequence). The CDR3 runs to 14 residues. V gave up 5 bases and J gave up 0 bases, with 13 bases separating them. The CDR3 protein is CAWSRKIMNTEAFF. As DNA, the CDR3 is TGTGCCTGGTCCAGGAAAATCATGAACACTGAAGCTTTCTTT.

This chain uses TRBV9 with TRBJ1-2; 8 nucleotides agree with TRBD1. In germline, CDR1 is SGDLS, CDR2 YYNGEE. The CDR3 length is 15 residues. Trimming at V came to 0 bases and at J to 8 bases, leaving 9 bases not matched to a gene. The CDR3 loop is CASSVGFGQGGGYTF. For the CDR3, the DNA is TGTGCCAGCAGCGTAGGATTTGGACAGGGTGGCGGCTACACCTTC.